These 5 T cell receptor beta chains originate from one sample sequenced in a study of cytomegalovirus exposure and HLA in healthy donors. In the PCR, 60 Vbeta and 13 Jbeta primers were used. TCRdb's copy holds only in-frame clones and misses some; the assay was immunoSEQ multiplex PCR. The sample data list 80,000 to 100,000 clones. The sequenced sample consisted of PBMCs. All receptors come from a man aged 50-60 years in good health and CMV-seronegative.

The J gene is TRBJ2-3, the V gene TRBV7-9; D call uncertain. Germline V gives CDR1 SEHNR, CDR2 FQNEAQ (reference sequence). The CDR3 is 12 residues long. V lost 3 bases and J lost 1, with 2 bases in between. The CDR3 here is CASSFGTDTQYF. Here the CDR3 DNA reads TGTGCCAGCAGCTTCGGCACAGATACGCAGTATTTT.

This CDR3 is CASSYLAGVQETQYF. DNA of the CDR3: TGTGCCAGCAGTTACCTAGCGGGGGTACAAGAGACCCAGTACTTC. The genes are TRBV28 and TRBJ2-5, with TRBD2 matching over 10 bases. This CDR3 region has 15 residues. J gave up 2 bases and V 4 bases, and 4 bases lay outside the gene matches. Per germline, CDR1 MDHEN and CDR2 SYDVKM.

The chain uses TRBV4-1 and TRBJ1-6, with unresolved D. Germline loops: CDR1 MGHRA, CDR2 YSYEKL. The CDR3 runs to 19 residues. V lost 0 bases, J lost 1 base, and 16 bases lay in between. CDR3 bases: TGCGCCAGCAGCCAAGATTCACAGCCTGCATTTTCCTATAATTCACCCCTCCACTTT. Protein: CASSQDSQPAFSYNSPLHF.

V is TRBV9 and J is TRBJ2-7, with no clear D. Looked up from germline, CDR1 is SGDLS and CDR2 is YYNGEE. V lost 0 bases, J lost 2 bases, and 15 bases lay in between. This CDR3 comprises 16 residues. Written as DNA, the CDR3 is TGTGCCAGCAGCGTAGCTAGGCCAGTCCGACCCTACGAGCAGTACTTC. Translated, it gives CASSVARPVRPYEQYF.

The rearrangement joins TRBV19 to TRBJ2-4; D might be TRBD1 (5 bases). Trimming removed 4 bases at V and 3 bases at J, with 10 bases between. Germline lookup yields CDR1 LNHDA and CDR2 SQIVND (reference sequence). CDR3 length: 14 amino acids. DNA for the CDR3: TGTGCCAGTAGTAAGCGACAGTTCAAAAACATTCAGTACTTC. As protein: CASSKRQFKNIQYF.